The 18 T cell receptor beta chains in this list originate from one sample, sequenced in a study of T-cell reconstitution after alpha-beta-depleted transplantation in children. The TCRbeta library incorporated unique molecular identifiers. TCRdb recomputed calls from the PCR reads with MiXCR, one row per CDR3 protein. This sample has some 450,000 distinct CDR3 sequences, with approximately 42% found just once. This sample comprised PBMCs, obtained before TCRalphabeta/CD19-depleted stem cell transplant. These receptors all come from a girl aged 2 to 10 with aplastic anemia, due to receive a stem cell transplant.

This clonotype has at least ten counts. This rearrangement joins TRBV6-5 to TRBJ2-3, with D possibly matching TRBD2 (6 bases). V was pared by 1 base and J by 1 base, with 12 bases between. This CDR3 region has 16 residues. Germline V CDR1 and CDR2: MNHEY, SVGAGI. This CDR3 reads CASSYFTGTRTDTQYF. The CDR3 nucleotides are TGTGCCAGCAGTTACTTTACCGGGACTCGCACAGATACGCAGTATTTT.

The sample holds one count of this clonotype. The J gene is TRBJ2-7, the V gene TRBV5-5; D not certain. Deletions cut 0 bases from V and 3 bases from J, with 10 bases between. The CDR3 contains 14 residues. CDR1 and CDR2 (germline): SGHKS, YYEKEE (reference sequence). CDR3 coding DNA: TGTGCCAGCAGCTTGGCCCTGAGTCTCTACGAGCAGTACTTC. Protein product: CASSLALSLYEQYF.

This clonotype showed up just a few times. CDR3 in amino acids: CASSYQLLAGGGWETQYF. CDR3 nucleotides: TGTGCCAGCAGTTACCAACTCTTAGCGGGAGGAGGTTGGGAGACCCAGTACTTC. V gene TRBV6-5 combines with J gene TRBJ2-5; 10 bases match TRBD2. V was pared by 2 bases and J by 5 bases, with 14 bases of the junction left unmatched. This CDR3 is built from 18 residues. The germline V gene encodes CDR1 MNHEY and CDR2 SVGAGI.

CDR3 nucleotides: TGCGCCAGCAGCTTGGAGCCCGGTCAAGGCACCGGGGAGCTGTTTTTT. It specifies CASSLEPGQGTGELFF. V gene TRBV5-1 combines with J gene TRBJ2-2, with D unresolved. Trimming pared 0 bases from V and 4 bases from J, leaving 13 bases between. Germline CDR1 reads SGHRS; CDR2 reads YFSETQ. This CDR3 has 16 amino acids.

The V call is TRBV7-3, the J call TRBJ2-1; weak D call: TRBD1 (6 bases). This CDR3 is built from 16 residues. Trimming left V 5 bases short and J 1 base short, with 15 bases between. Germline V gives CDR1 SGHTA, CDR2 FQGTGA. The CDR3 bases are TGTGCCAGCAGCGAACAGGGTATTCTGTCCTACAATGAGCAGTTCTTC. Translating it yields CASSEQGILSYNEQFF.

V gene TRBV12-3 or TRBV12-4 combines with J gene TRBJ1-1; possible D gene TRBD1, 6 bases. This CDR3 is 14 amino acids long. The V and J ends lost 7 bases and 4 bases respectively, with 16 bases between them. CDR3 coding DNA: TGTGCCAGCATTCCAACAGGGCGGGCCACTGAAGCTTTCTTT. As protein: CASIPTGRATEAFF.

There are a few counts of this clonotype. This rearrangement joins TRBV7-6 to TRBJ2-3, with D possibly matching TRBD1 (6 bases). CDR3 size: 15 residues. Deletions cut 5 bases from V and 2 bases from J, with 14 bases between. Germline V gene lookup returns CDR1 SGHVS and CDR2 FNYEAQ. This CDR3 reads CASSLRDKYTDTQYF. The DNA for the CDR3 is TGTGCCAGCAGCCTCAGGGACAAATACACAGATACGCAGTATTTT.

A single count supports this clonotype. The rearrangement uses TRBV15 and TRBJ2-7, with 9 nucleotides matching TRBD1. Germline V CDR1 and CDR2: LNHNV, YYDKDF (reference sequence). J gave up 0 bases and V 0 bases, and 0 bases lay outside the gene matches. This CDR3 contains 15 residues. CDR3 nucleotides: TGTGCCACCAGCAGAGAGGACAGGGGCTCCTACGAGCAGTACTTC. This gives the protein CATSREDRGSYEQYF.

This clonotype was observed many times. The chain links TRBV7-2 to TRBJ2-7; D is possibly TRBD2 (6 bases). The CDR3 consists of 11 residues. Germline loops: CDR1 SGHTA, CDR2 FQGNSA. Trimming pared 5 bases from V and 7 bases from J, leaving 9 bases between. CDR3 in amino acids: CASSKGREQYF. In DNA, the CDR3 is TGTGCCAGCAGCAAGGGGAGGGAGCAGTACTTC.

The chain joins TRBV7-2 to TRBJ2-1; D may match TRBD1 or TRBD2 (5 bases each). The V end was cut by 2 bases, the J end by 15 bases, with 14 bases between. Germline V gene data show CDR1 as SGHTA and CDR2 as FQGNSA. This CDR3 is 12 amino acids long. The CDR3 here is CASSLKGRIPFF. The CDR3 DNA reads as TGTGCCAGCAGCTTAAAGGGACGCATTCCGTTCTTC.

About this clonotype: This may be a read error, as it is one base from a much larger clone. The chain joins TRBV3-1 to TRBJ2-3; 8 bases agree with TRBD1. The germline gives CDR1 LGHDT, CDR2 YNNKEL (reference sequence). The CDR3 loop spans 14 amino acids. The CDR3 spells CTSSPGGQADTQYF. In nucleotides, the CDR3 is TGTACCAGCAGCCCAGGGGGCCAGGCAGATACGCAGTATTTT.

In this sample, this clonotype turned up once. This sequence joins TRBV5-6 and TRBJ2-4; 7 nucleotides agree with TRBD2. V was pared by 4 bases and J by 7 bases, with 11 bases of the junction left unmatched. Germline CDR1 is SGHDT and CDR2 is YYEEEE. The CDR3 consists of 15 residues. The CDR3 DNA is TGTGCCAGCAGCACCATGGAAGGACTAGGGAACATTCAGTACTTC. It specifies CASSTMEGLGNIQYF.

The rearrangement joins TRBV5-1 to TRBJ2-2, with D possibly being TRBD1 (5 bases). V lost 1 base and J 3 bases, leaving 7 bases between the germline ends. Germline lookup yields CDR1 SGHRS and CDR2 YFSETQ. The CDR3 loop spans 14 amino acids. CDR3 coding DNA: TGCGCCAGCAGCTTGCGACAGCACACCGGGGAGCTGTTTTTT. This translates into CASSLRQHTGELFF.

This clonotype was counted a few times. This chain connects TRBV10-1 to TRBJ2-1, with D perhaps matching TRBD1 or TRBD2 (5 bases each). The CDR3 runs to 14 residues. Germline V gives CDR1 WNHNN, CDR2 SYGVQD (reference sequence). The V end lost 0 bases, the J end lost 3 bases, and 6 bases lay between the germline ends. The CDR3: CASSESGVYNEQFF. The CDR3 DNA reads as TGCGCCAGCAGTGAGTCGGGGGTCTACAATGAGCAGTTCTTC.

V is TRBV4-3 and J is TRBJ1-5; D not resolved. V was trimmed by 0 bases and J by 7 bases, leaving 7 bases between them. CDR3 size: 13 residues. Germline lookup yields CDR1 LGHNA and CDR2 YSLEER. As DNA, the CDR3 is TGCGCCAGCAGCCAAGATACCGGGCAGCCCCAGCATTTT. Translation gives CASSQDTGQPQHF.

Only a few counts were recorded for this clonotype. The chain's CDR3 is CATSEPYTGELFF. CDR3 coding DNA: TGTGCCACCAGTGAACCGTACACCGGGGAGCTGTTTTTT. The genes are TRBV24-1 and TRBJ2-2, with unresolved D. V was trimmed by 4 bases and J by 3 bases, leaving 5 bases between them. CDR1 and CDR2 (germline): KGHDR, SFDVKD. CDR3 length: 13 residues.

This clonotype was found many times. In nucleotides, the CDR3 is TGTGCCAGCAGCCGGGACAGGGCTGAGACCCAGTACTTC. It yields the protein CASSRDRAETQYF. The chain carries TRBV7-6 and TRBJ2-5; 9 bases match TRBD1. The CDR3 is 13 residues long. From germline, CDR1 is SGHVS and CDR2 FNYEAQ. After removal of 5 bases from V and 5 bases from J, the junction contained 3 bases not matched to a gene.

This clonotype was recorded once. The rearrangement links TRBV12-3 or TRBV12-4 to TRBJ2-7, with a possible D match to TRBD2 (5 bases). CDR3 length equals 13 residues. The V gene lost 7 bases and the J gene lost 6 bases, with 16 bases spanning the gap. CDR3 region: CASTPGLASEQYF. Written as DNA, the CDR3 is TGTGCCAGCACCCCCGGGCTAGCAAGCGAGCAGTACTTC.